This T cell receptor beta chain was sequenced in a study of cytomegalovirus exposure and HLA in healthy donors. Study at large: Researchers previously reported finding 100 million or so unique TCR beta sequences from roughly 180 million T cells.

CDR3 size: 12 residues. V shed 6 bases, J shed 3 bases, and the junction held 0 bases outside the gene matches. Germline V gene lookup returns CDR1 MNHNS and CDR2 SASEGT. The PCR had 60 Vbeta and 13 Jbeta primers. Repertoires were generated with immunoSEQ multiplex PCR, while TCRdb's copy carries only in-frame clones and drops some. The sample gives more than 100,000 clones, about 62% of which show up once; 6.5% to 9.5% is in the top ten. J is TRBJ1-2 and V is TRBV6-1; the match to TRBD1 covers 8 bases. The clonotype comes from a woman aged 40 to 50 in good health and CMV-seropositive. The sequenced material came from PBMCs. This chain's CDR3 is CASRTGDYGYTF. For the CDR3, the DNA is TGTGCCAGCAGGACAGGGGACTATGGCTACACCTTC.